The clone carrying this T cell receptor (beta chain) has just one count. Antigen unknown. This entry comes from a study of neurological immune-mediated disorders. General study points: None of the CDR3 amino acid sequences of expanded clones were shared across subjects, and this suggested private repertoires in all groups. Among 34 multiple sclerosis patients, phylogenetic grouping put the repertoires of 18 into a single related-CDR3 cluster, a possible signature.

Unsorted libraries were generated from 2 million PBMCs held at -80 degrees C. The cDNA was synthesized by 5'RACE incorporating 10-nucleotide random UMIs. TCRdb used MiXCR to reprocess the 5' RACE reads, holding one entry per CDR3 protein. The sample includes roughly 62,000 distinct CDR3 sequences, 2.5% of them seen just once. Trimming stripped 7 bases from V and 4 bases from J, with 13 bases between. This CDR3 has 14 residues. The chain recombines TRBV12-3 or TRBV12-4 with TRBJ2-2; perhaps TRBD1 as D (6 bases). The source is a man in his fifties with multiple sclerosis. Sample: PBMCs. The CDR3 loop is CASTQGFGTGELFF. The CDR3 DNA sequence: TGTGCCAGCACCCAGGGGTTTGGCACCGGGGAGCTGTTTTTT.